This T cell receptor beta chain was sequenced for a study of blood T cell repertoires in COVID-19. Study-wide context: Samples of COVID-19 (acute and convalescent) were obtained from the United States, Italy and Spain. T cells, B-cell-depleted T cells, or PBMCs provided the cDNA or gDNA that served as material.

The authors' processing: The assay estimated nucleated cells by amplifying reference gene primers. The table came from immunoSEQ multiplex PCR; TCRdb's copy has only in-frame clones and leaves some out. From that table come the V and J calls and clone size; the DNA was used to work out D and trimming. The sample lists some 450,000 clones; about nine tenths were seen once. The sample was peripheral blood. This sequence was found in a woman in her forties or fifties with COVID-19, enrolled during active disease.

CDR3 bases: TGTGCCAGTGAGGAAGGCGGTGACAAAAACATTCAGTACTTC. It specifies CASEEGGDKNIQYF. The V and J genes are TRBV2 and TRBJ2-4, with no clear D. The CDR3 contains 14 residues. The germline V gene encodes CDR1 SNHLY and CDR2 FYNNEI. Trimming removed 9 bases from V and 3 bases from J, with 15 bases in between.